These 7 T cell receptor beta chains share one sample of origin, sequenced in a study of Ad26.COV2.S vaccination and SARS-CoV-2 variants. Treatment given: around 19 received Ad26.COV2.S at low or high dose, single or two shots; 5 received placebo; per-sample allocation not given. Sampling was done on day 63 after the first vaccine or placebo injection. TCRdb's table, derived via immunoSEQ multiplex PCR, lists solely in-frame clones and lacks some. The data hold about 350,000 clones, with about 87% observed a single time. The material sequenced was peripheral blood, taken in a trial of Ad26.COV2.S vaccine versus placebo. These receptors all come from a person aged 18-65 years who received the Ad26.COV2.S COVID-19 vaccine or a placebo.

The chain carries TRBV19 and TRBJ2-7; 10 bases agree with TRBD1. The CDR3 runs 15 residues. The trim removed 5 bases at V and 7 bases at J, leaving 11 bases unmatched. Germline V gene data show CDR1 as LNHDA and CDR2 as SQIVND (reference sequence). The CDR3, as DNA: TGTGCCAGTAGTGCGAGGACAGGGGGATTGGGGGAGCAGTACTTC. Protein sequence: CASSARTGGLGEQYF.

In nucleotides, the CDR3 is TGTGCCAGCAGTGAAACAATGACTAGGGAGACCCAGTACTTC. Its protein is CASSETMTRETQYF. V gene TRBV25-1 combines with J gene TRBJ2-5; D is perhaps TRBD2 (6 bases). The germline V and J ends were trimmed by 2 bases and 5 bases, with 12 bases remaining between them. The CDR3 contains 14 residues. Germline values: CDR1 MGHDK, CDR2 SYGVNS.

The CDR3 protein is CASSVQLAGQETQYF. CDR3 DNA: TGTGCCAGCAGCGTACAACTAGCGGGCCAAGAGACCCAGTACTTC. J is TRBJ2-5 and V is TRBV9, with 9 nucleotides matching TRBD2. Trimming cost V 1 base and J 1 base; bases outside gene matches: 2. The CDR3 has 15 amino acids. Germline CDR1 is SGDLS and CDR2 is YYNGEE.

The chain uses TRBV29-1 and TRBJ1-5, with D perhaps TRBD1 (5 bases). CDR3 size: 13 residues. The germline V and J ends were trimmed by 3 bases and 4 bases, with 10 bases remaining between them. CDR1 and CDR2 (germline): SQVTM, ANQGSEA. The CDR3 loop reads CSVDQGLNQPQHF. CDR3 sequence (DNA): TGCAGCGTTGATCAGGGATTAAATCAGCCCCAGCATTTT.

The CDR3 spells CASRPGTGPMRPRFNYGYTF. The CDR3 nucleotides read TGTGCCAGCAGACCCGGGACAGGCCCAATGAGGCCGCGATTTAACTATGGCTACACCTTC. The chain links TRBV2 to TRBJ1-2; TRBD1 matches 8 bases. Losses at the gene ends were 6 bases for V and 1 base for J; bases not matched to a gene: 22. The CDR3 sequence is 20 residues long. Germline V gene sequence: CDR1 SNHLY, CDR2 FYNNEI.

The chain combines TRBV19 with TRBJ1-1; possible D gene TRBD1, 5 bases. Per the germline V gene, CDR1 is LNHDA and CDR2 is SQIVND (reference sequence). V was trimmed by 1 base and J by 4 bases, leaving 16 bases between them. The CDR3 extends over 16 amino acids. The CDR3 protein is CASSIGGTLGVTEAFF. CDR3 in DNA: TGTGCCAGTAGTATAGGAGGAACCCTAGGGGTCACTGAAGCTTTCTTT.

The chain recombines TRBV28 with TRBJ2-5; D possibly corresponds to TRBD1 (6 bases). V shed 3 bases and J shed 2 bases, with 7 bases lying between them. The CDR3 runs to 13 residues. Germline CDR1 and CDR2: MDHEN and SYDVKM. CDR3 in DNA: TGTGCCAGCAGTTTTAGGGGGCAAGAGACCCAGTACTTC. Its protein is CASSFRGQETQYF.